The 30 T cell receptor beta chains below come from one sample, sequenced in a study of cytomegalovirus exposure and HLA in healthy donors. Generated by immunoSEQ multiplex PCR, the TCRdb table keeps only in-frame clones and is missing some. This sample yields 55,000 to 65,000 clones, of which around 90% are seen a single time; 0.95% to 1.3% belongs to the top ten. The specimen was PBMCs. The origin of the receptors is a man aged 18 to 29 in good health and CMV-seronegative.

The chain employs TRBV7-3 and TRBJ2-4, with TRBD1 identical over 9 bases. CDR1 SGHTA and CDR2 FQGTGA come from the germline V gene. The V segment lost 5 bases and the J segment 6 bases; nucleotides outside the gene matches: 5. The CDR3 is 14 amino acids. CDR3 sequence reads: CASSPRQGGNIQYF. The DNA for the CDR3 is TGTGCCAGCAGCCCCCGACAGGGGGGAAACATTCAGTACTTC.

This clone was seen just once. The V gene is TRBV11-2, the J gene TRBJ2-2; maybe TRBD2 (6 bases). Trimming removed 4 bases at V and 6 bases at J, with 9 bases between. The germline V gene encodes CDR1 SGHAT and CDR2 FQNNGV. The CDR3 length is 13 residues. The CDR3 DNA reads TGTGCCAGCAGCTCGACTAGGCCCGGGGAGCTGTTTTTT. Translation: CASSSTRPGELFF.

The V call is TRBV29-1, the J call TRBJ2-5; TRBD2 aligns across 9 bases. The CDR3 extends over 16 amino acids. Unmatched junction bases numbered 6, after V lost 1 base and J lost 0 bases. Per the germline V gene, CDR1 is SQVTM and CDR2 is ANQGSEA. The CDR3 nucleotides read TGCAGCGTTGAAGGTTTTCGGACTAGCGACCAAGAGACCCAGTACTTC. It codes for CSVEGFRTSDQETQYF.

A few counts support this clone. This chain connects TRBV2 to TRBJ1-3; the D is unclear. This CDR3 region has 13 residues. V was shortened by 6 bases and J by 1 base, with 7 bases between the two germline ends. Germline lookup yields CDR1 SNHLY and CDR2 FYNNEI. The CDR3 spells CASSRGSGNTIYF. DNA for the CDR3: TGTGCCAGCAGCCGGGGATCTGGAAACACCATATATTTT.

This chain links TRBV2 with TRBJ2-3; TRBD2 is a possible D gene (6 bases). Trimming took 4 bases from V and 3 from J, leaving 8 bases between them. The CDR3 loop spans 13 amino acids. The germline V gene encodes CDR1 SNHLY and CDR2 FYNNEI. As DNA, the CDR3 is TGTGCCAGCAGTGGGGAGGCTACAGATACGCAGTATTTT. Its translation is CASSGEATDTQYF.

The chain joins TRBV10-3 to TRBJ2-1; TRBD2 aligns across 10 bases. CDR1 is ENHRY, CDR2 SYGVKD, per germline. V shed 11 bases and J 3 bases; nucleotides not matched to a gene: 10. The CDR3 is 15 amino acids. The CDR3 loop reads CAARTGTSVYNEQFF. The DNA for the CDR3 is TGTGCCGCTAGAACCGGGACTAGCGTCTACAATGAGCAGTTCTTC.

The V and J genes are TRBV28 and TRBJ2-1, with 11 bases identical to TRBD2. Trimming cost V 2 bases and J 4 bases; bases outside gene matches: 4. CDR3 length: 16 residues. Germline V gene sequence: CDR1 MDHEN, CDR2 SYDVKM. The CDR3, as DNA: TGTGCCAGCAGTTTACCCGGACTAGCGGGTTACAATGAGCAGTTCTTC. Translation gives CASSLPGLAGYNEQFF.

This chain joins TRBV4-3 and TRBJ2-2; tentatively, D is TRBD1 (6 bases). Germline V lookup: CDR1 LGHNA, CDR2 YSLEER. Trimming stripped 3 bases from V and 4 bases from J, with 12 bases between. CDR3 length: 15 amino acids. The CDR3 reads CASSQDRLSTGELFF. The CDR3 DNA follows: TGCGCCAGCAGCCAGGACAGACTTTCCACCGGGGAGCTGTTTTTT.

CDR3 region: CSVESSGHSTDEQFF. CDR3 bases: TGCAGCGTTGAATCCTCCGGACATTCCACCGACGAGCAGTTCTTC. This chain uses TRBV29-1 with TRBJ2-1, with D possibly TRBD1 on 5 matching bases. The germline V gene has CDR1 SQVTM and CDR2 ANQGSEA. CDR3 length: 15 residues. Trimming pared 2 bases from V and 10 bases from J, leaving 21 bases between.

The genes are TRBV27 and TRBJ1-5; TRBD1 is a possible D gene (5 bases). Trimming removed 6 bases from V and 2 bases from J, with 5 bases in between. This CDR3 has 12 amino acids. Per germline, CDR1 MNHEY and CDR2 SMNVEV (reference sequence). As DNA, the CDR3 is TGTGCCAGCAGGACAGGCAATCAGCCCCAGCATTTT. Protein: CASRTGNQPQHF.

CDR3: CASSQAGGEGLSQYF. The CDR3 DNA is TGTGCCAGCAGCCAAGCTGGGGGGGAGGGCCTGTCTCAGTACTTC. The rearrangement uses TRBV4-2 and TRBJ2-4; 7 bases line up with TRBD2. V trimming: 1 base; J trimming: 12 bases; junction bases outside the gene matches: 12. Germline V CDR1 and CDR2: LGHNA, YNFKEQ. This CDR3 region has 15 residues.

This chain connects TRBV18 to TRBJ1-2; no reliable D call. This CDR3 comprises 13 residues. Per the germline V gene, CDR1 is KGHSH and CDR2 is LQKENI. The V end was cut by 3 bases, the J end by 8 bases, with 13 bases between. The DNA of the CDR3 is TGTGCCAGCTCACCGGAGGACCGGAGGGGCTACACCTTC. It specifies CASSPEDRRGYTF. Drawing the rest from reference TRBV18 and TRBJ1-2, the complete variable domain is NAGVMQNPRHLVRRRGQEARLRCSPMKGHSHVYWYRQLPEEGLKFMVYLQKENIIDESGMPKERFSAEFPKEGPSILRIQQVVRGDSAAYFCASSPEDRRGYTFGSGTRLTVV.

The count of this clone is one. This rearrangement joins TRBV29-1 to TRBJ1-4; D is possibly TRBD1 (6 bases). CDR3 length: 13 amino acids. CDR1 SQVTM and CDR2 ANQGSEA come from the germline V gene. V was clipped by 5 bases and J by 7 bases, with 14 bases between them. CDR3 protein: CSVPGTRGEKLFF. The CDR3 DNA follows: TGCAGCGTTCCGGGGACACGGGGTGAAAAACTGTTTTTT.

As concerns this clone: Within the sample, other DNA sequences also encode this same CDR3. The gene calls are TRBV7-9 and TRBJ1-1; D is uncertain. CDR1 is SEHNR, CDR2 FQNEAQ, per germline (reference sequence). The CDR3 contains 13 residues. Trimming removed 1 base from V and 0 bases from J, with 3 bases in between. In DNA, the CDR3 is TGTGCCAGCAGCTTAGACATGAACACTGAAGCTTTCTTT. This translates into CASSLDMNTEAFF.

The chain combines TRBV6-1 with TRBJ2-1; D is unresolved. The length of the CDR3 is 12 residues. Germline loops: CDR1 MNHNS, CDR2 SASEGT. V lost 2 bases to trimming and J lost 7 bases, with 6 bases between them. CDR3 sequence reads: CASSELENEQFF. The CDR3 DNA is TGTGCCAGCAGTGAACTGGAGAATGAGCAGTTCTTC.

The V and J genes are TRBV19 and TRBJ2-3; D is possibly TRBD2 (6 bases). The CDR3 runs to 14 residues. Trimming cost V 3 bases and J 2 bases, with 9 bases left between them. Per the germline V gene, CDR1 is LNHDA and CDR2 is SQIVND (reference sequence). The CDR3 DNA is TGTGCCAGTAGTATCAGGGACTTCACAGATACGCAGTATTTT. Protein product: CASSIRDFTDTQYF.

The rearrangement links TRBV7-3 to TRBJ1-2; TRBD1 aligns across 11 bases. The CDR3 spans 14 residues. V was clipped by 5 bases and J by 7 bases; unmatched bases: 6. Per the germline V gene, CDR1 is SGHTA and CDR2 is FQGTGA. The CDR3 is CASSERTGGGGYTF. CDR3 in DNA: TGTGCCAGCAGCGAAAGGACAGGGGGCGGTGGCTACACCTTC.

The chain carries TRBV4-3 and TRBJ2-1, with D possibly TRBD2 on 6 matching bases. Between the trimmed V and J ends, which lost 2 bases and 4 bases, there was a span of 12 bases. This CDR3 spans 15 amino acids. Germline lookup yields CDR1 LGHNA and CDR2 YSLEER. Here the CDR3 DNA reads TGCGCCAGCAGCCAATCCAGGGAGGTGTACAATGAGCAGTTCTTC. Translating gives CASSQSREVYNEQFF.

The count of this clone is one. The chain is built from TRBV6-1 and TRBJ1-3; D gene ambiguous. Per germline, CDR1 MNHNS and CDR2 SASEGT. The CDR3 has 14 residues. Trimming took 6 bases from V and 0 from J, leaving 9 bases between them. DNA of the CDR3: TGTGCCAGCAGATCCGGGTTCTCTGGAAACACCATATATTTT. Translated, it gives CASRSGFSGNTIYF.

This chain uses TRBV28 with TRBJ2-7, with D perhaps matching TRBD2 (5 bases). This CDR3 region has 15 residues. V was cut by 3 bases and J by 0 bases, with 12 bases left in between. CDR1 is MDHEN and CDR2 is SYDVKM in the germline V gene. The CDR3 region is CASSFEGEGSYEQYF. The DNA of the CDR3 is TGTGCCAGCAGTTTCGAGGGTGAGGGCTCCTACGAGCAGTACTTC.

CDR3 sequence reads: CASSLTGTYEQYF. The CDR3 DNA reads as TGTGCCAGCAGTTTGACAGGAACCTACGAGCAGTACTTC. The chain employs TRBV28 and TRBJ2-7; tentatively, D is TRBD1 (6 bases). CDR1 and CDR2 from the germline V gene are MDHEN and SYDVKM. Trimming cost V 3 bases and J 2 bases, with 8 bases left between them. This CDR3 is 13 amino acids long.

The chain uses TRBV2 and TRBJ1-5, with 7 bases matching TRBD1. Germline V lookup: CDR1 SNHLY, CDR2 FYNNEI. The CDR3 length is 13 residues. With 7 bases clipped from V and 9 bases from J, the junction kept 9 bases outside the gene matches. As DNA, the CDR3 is TGTGCCAGCAATCCAGGGGGTGGATCGCCCCAGCATTTT. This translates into CASNPGGGSPQHF.

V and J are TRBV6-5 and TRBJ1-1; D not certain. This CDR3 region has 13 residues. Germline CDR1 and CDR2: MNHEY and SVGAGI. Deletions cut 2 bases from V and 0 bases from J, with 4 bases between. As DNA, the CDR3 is TGTGCCAGCAGTTACCAATTGAACACTGAAGCTTTCTTT. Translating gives CASSYQLNTEAFF.

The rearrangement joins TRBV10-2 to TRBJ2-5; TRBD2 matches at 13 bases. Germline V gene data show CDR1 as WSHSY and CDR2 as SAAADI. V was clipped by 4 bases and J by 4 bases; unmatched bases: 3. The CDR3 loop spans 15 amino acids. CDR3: CASSARLAGGETQYF. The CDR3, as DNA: TGCGCCAGCAGTGCCAGACTAGCGGGAGGAGAGACCCAGTACTTC.

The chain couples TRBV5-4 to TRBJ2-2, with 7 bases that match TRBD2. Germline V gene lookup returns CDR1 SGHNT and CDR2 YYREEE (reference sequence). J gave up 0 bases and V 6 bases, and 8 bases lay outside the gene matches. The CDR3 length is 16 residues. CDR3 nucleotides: TGTGCCAGCACCATACCTAGCGGACCGAACACCGGGGAGCTGTTTTTT. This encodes CASTIPSGPNTGELFF.

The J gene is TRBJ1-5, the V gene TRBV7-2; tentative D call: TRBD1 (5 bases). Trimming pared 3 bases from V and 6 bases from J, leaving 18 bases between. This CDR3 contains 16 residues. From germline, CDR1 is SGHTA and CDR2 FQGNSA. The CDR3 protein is CASSFTGGQGGQPQHF. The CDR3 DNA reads TGTGCCAGCAGCTTTACAGGAGGGCAGGGCGGTCAGCCCCAGCATTTT.

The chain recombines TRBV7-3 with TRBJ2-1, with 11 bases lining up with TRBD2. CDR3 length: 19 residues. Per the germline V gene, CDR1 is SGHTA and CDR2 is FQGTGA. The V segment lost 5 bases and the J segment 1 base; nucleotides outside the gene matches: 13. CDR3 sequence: CASSQGVASGRRSYNEQFF. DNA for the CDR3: TGTGCCAGCAGCCAAGGGGTTGCTAGCGGGAGGCGTTCCTACAATGAGCAGTTCTTC.

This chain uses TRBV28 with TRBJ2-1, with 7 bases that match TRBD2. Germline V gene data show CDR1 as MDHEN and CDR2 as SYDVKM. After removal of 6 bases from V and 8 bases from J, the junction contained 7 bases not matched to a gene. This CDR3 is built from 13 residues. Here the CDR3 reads CASSPAGVDEQFF. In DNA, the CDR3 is TGTGCCAGCAGCCCTGCGGGAGTAGATGAGCAGTTCTTC.

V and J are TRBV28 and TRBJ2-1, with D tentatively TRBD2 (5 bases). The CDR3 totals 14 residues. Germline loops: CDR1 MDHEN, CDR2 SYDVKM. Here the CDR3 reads CATMGSPLVHEQFF. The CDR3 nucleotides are TGTGCGACCATGGGTTCCCCACTAGTTCATGAGCAGTTCTTC.

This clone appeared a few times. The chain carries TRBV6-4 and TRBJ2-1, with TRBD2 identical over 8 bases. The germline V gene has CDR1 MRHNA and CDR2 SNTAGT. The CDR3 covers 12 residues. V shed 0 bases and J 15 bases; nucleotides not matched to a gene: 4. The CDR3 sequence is CASSDSTSELFF. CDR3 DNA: TGTGCCAGCAGTGACTCGACTAGCGAGTTGTTCTTC.